At least ten counts were recorded for the clone carrying this TCR beta chain. Trimming removed 0 bases from V and 6 bases from J, with 15 bases in between. This CDR3 contains 14 residues. CDR1 is DFQATT and CDR2 is SNEGSKA in the germline V gene (reference sequence). The sample belongs to a study of T-cell reconstitution after alpha-beta-depleted transplantation in children. The TCRbeta library was prepared with unique molecular identifiers. MiXCR was run by TCRdb on the PCR reads, yielding one entry per CDR3 protein. This table holds some 240,000 distinct CDR3 sequences, around 12% found once. This specimen consisted of PBMCs from the stem cell graft donor, obtained from the stem cell graft. The chain has TRBV20-1 and TRBJ2-7; D is possibly TRBD2 (6 bases). This clonotype was obtained from a human donor who donated a stem cell graft to a child with acute lymphoblastic leukemia. The CDR3 sequence is CSARDEGRGGEQYF. CDR3 nucleotide sequence: TGCAGTGCTAGAGATGAAGGGCGGGGAGGCGAGCAGTACTTC.